A single sample is the source of the 25 T cell receptor beta chains below, sequenced in a study of cytomegalovirus exposure and HLA in healthy donors (dated 2017 in TCRdb). The library was prepared using the immunoSEQ multiplex PCR assay. For the multiplex PCR, a mixture combining 60 forward primers for TCR Vbeta segments and 13 reverse primers for TCR Jbeta segments was used. TCRdb obtained this table from immuneACCESS and retained in-frame rearrangements with V and J assigned. These tables miss some clones; where compared with another copy, unresolved V genes account for less than half of the shortfall, and the remainder is unexplained. This sample holds more than 100,000 clones; around 80% were observed only once. Approximately 0.22% of the sample is in the top ten clones. Sequencing input: PBMCs. Receptors originate from a man aged 50 or older in good health and CMV-seronegative.

The V call is TRBV15, the J call TRBJ2-3; D possibly corresponds to TRBD2 (5 bases). CDR1 and CDR2 from the germline V gene are LNHNV and YYDKDF (reference sequence). The V and J ends lost 4 bases and 0 bases respectively, with 8 bases between them. The CDR3 length is 14 residues. The CDR3 region is CATSTGVSTDTQYF. As DNA, the CDR3 is TGTGCCACCAGCACCGGGGTTAGCACAGATACGCAGTATTTT.

The chain's CDR3 is CASSVPVAGSSYNEQFF. The CDR3 bases are TGTGCCAGCAGCGTACCGGTAGCGGGGAGCTCCTACAATGAGCAGTTCTTC. The rearrangement joins TRBV9 to TRBJ2-1; 8 bases align to TRBD2. Germline V CDR1 and CDR2: SGDLS, YYNGEE. The CDR3 is 17 residues long. J was trimmed by 0 bases and V by 1 base; bases with no gene match: 6.

In DNA, the CDR3 is TGTGCCACGGGACAGGGGGGAACTAATGAAAAACTGTTTTTT. This gives the protein CATGQGGTNEKLFF. The rearrangement links TRBV2 to TRBJ1-4, with 11 bases matching TRBD1. This CDR3 is 14 amino acids long. Germline lookup yields CDR1 SNHLY and CDR2 FYNNEI. The V segment lost 10 bases and the J segment 1 base; nucleotides outside the gene matches: 2. The whole variable domain, remainder taken from reference TRBV2 and TRBJ1-4, is EPEVTQTPSHQVTQMGQEVILRCVPISNHLYFYWYRQILGQKVEFLVSFYNNEISEKSEIFDDQFSVERPDGSNFTLKIRSTKLEDSAMYFCATGQGGTNEKLFFGSGTQLSVL.

The chain joins TRBV7-3 to TRBJ1-6; no definite D call. The germline V and J ends were trimmed by 4 bases and 3 bases, with 4 bases remaining between them. Germline V gives CDR1 SGHTA, CDR2 FQGTGA. This CDR3 region has 13 residues. CDR3 sequence reads: CASSSIYNSPLHF. The DNA for the CDR3 is TGTGCCAGCAGCTCTATCTATAATTCACCCCTCCACTTT.

This sequence joins TRBV18 and TRBJ2-7; 8 bases fit TRBD1. V lost 6 bases and J lost 6; bases outside the gene matches: 13. CDR1 and CDR2 from the germline V gene are KGHSH and LQKENI. This CDR3 comprises 15 residues. CDR3 in DNA: TGTGCCAGCTCTCCAACCGGGACAGGTTCGGGCGAGCAGTACTTC. This translates into CASSPTGTGSGEQYF.

This rearrangement joins TRBV7-2 to TRBJ2-7; 8 bases match TRBD1. V gave up 5 bases and J gave up 3 bases; unmatched junction bases: 3. CDR1 and CDR2 (germline): SGHTA, FQGNSA. This CDR3 is 13 amino acids long. The CDR3 DNA reads TGTGCCAGCAGCAGGACAGGGATCTACGAGCAGTACTTC. It encodes CASSRTGIYEQYF.

This clone was seen only once. The J gene is TRBJ2-7, the V gene TRBV21-1; TRBD2, the table's D call, lacks a check against the DNA. TRBV21-1 represents a pseudogene. The CDR3 has 11 amino acids. In DNA form, the CDR3 reads TGTGCCAGCAGCAAGCGGGAGGAGCAGTACTTC. Translated, it gives CASSKREEQYF.

The chain has TRBV7-2 and TRBJ2-7, with D perhaps matching TRBD1 (5 bases). CDR3 length equals 15 residues. Trimming stripped 1 base from V and 5 bases from J, with 15 bases between. Germline V gene lookup returns CDR1 SGHTA and CDR2 FQGNSA. Written as DNA, the CDR3 is TGTGCCAGCAGCTTAGTGTCCGACAGCGCCGACGAGCAGTACTTC. It is translated as CASSLVSDSADEQYF.

This chain links TRBV18 with TRBJ2-5; 8 bases align to TRBD1. Germline V lookup: CDR1 KGHSH, CDR2 LQKENI. This CDR3 comprises 14 residues. J lost 5 bases, V lost 3 bases, and 5 bases had no gene match. CDR3 sequence (DNA): TGTGCCAGCTCACCTCAGGGGGCGAGGGAGACCCAGTACTTC. Its protein is CASSPQGARETQYF.

The chain uses TRBV6-5 and TRBJ2-7; D gene unclear. CDR1 is MNHEY, CDR2 SVGAGI, per germline. The CDR3 spans 12 residues. V dropped 6 bases and J dropped 2 bases, with 8 bases sitting between them. The CDR3 here is CASRGAAYEQYF. CDR3 DNA sequence: TGTGCCAGCAGGGGCGCAGCCTACGAGCAGTACTTC.

CDR3 sequence: CASGLAGEGQTQYF. The CDR3 region has the DNA TGTGCGAGCGGACTAGCGGGAGAGGGGCAGACCCAGTACTTC. The chain joins TRBV27 to TRBJ2-5; 13 bases match TRBD2. The germline V gene has CDR1 MNHEY and CDR2 SMNVEV (reference sequence). This CDR3 is built from 14 residues.

CDR3 in DNA: TGCAGCGCCGGACAGGGATCTAACTATGGCTACACCTTC. Translation gives CSAGQGSNYGYTF. The rearrangement links TRBV29-1 to TRBJ1-2; 8 nucleotides match TRBD1. The CDR3 length is 13 residues. V trimming: 7 bases; J trimming: 0 bases; junction bases outside the gene matches: 4. Per the germline V gene, CDR1 is SQVTM and CDR2 is ANQGSEA.

The chain uses TRBV4-3 and TRBJ1-1, with 7 positions matching TRBD1. Trimming cost V 4 bases and J 4 bases; bases outside gene matches: 6. CDR3 length: 14 residues. CDR1 and CDR2 from the germline V gene are LGHNA and YSLEER. The CDR3 sequence is CASSRQGSGTEAFF. In DNA form, the CDR3 reads TGCGCCAGCAGCCGACAGGGTAGCGGCACTGAAGCTTTCTTT.

The chain uses TRBV7-2 and TRBJ1-3; unclear D gene. V was cut by 0 bases and J by 2 bases, with 8 bases left in between. This CDR3 has 15 amino acids. The germline gives CDR1 SGHTA, CDR2 FQGNSA. CDR3 in amino acids: CASSLAHQTGNTIYF. For the CDR3, the DNA is TGTGCCAGCAGCTTAGCGCATCAGACTGGAAACACCATATATTTT.

The table lists this clone with a count of one. The junction does not match germline at one end; this may be a read error. The chain joins TRBV6-5 to TRBJ2-7, with TRBD1 matching 11 bases. This CDR3 is 14 amino acids long. The germline V gene has CDR1 MNHEY and CDR2 SVGAGI. CDR3 sequence reads: CARSSDRGPYEQYF. CDR3 sequence (DNA): TGTGCCCGCAGCTCGGACAGGGGGCCGTACGAGCAGTACTTC.

This rearrangement joins TRBV19 to TRBJ1-5; D is perhaps TRBD1 (6 bases). The germline CDR1 and CDR2 sequences are LNHDA and SQIVND (reference sequence). This CDR3 has 15 residues. Trimming removed 7 bases at V and 6 bases at J, with 19 bases between. The CDR3 region has the DNA TGTGCCAGTACCCCCGGAGAGGGGGTCCCTCAGCCCCAGCATTTT. This encodes CASTPGEGVPQPQHF. The whole variable domain, remainder taken from reference TRBV19 and TRBJ1-5, is DGGITQSPKYLFRKEGQNVTLSCEQNLNHDAMYWYRQDPGQGLRLIYYSQIVNDFQKGDIAEGYSVSREKKESFPLTVTSAQKNPTAFYLCASTPGEGVPQPQHFGDGTRLSIL.

This chain links TRBV11-2 with TRBJ1-2, with D uncertain. V lost 0 bases and J 1 base, leaving 15 bases between the germline ends. Germline V gene lookup returns CDR1 SGHAT and CDR2 FQNNGV. CDR3 length: 17 residues. The CDR3: CASSLDAVLEVNYGYTF. The CDR3 DNA sequence: TGTGCCAGCAGCTTAGATGCGGTCCTTGAAGTTAACTATGGCTACACCTTC.

With regard to this clone: One junction end disagrees with the germline gene, perhaps due to a read error. This sequence joins TRBV2 and TRBJ2-7; 8 bases are shared with TRBD1. The length of the CDR3 is 13 residues. Germline V gene lookup returns CDR1 SNHLY and CDR2 FYNNEI. This CDR3 is CASSEISQGVRSF. The CDR3 bases are TGTGCCAGCAGTGAGATTTCACAGGGGGTGCGGAGCTTC.

The chain couples TRBV11-2 to TRBJ1-1; 10 bases agree with TRBD1. V lost 5 bases, J lost 5 bases, and 5 bases stayed unmatched. This CDR3 has 14 amino acids. The germline V gene has CDR1 SGHAT and CDR2 FQNNGV. CDR3 in amino acids: CASSRGDRGTEAFF. The CDR3 DNA is TGTGCCAGCAGCCGCGGGGACAGGGGAACTGAAGCTTTCTTT.

V and J are TRBV5-4 and TRBJ2-5, with 8 bases aligning to TRBD2. CDR3 length: 15 residues. Per germline, CDR1 SGHNT and CDR2 YYREEE (reference sequence). Trimming cost V 5 bases and J 2 bases; bases outside gene matches: 8. The CDR3 region has the DNA TGTGCCAGCAGTTCACCGGGACTAGGACAAGAGACCCAGTACTTC. This translates into CASSSPGLGQETQYF.

V usage is TRBV5-6 and J usage is TRBJ1-6; no clear D. CDR1 and CDR2 from the germline V gene are SGHDT and YYEEEE. The CDR3 totals 15 residues. Trimming stripped 0 bases from V and 6 bases from J, with 10 bases between. The CDR3 region is CASSLVRRGNSPLHF. As DNA, the CDR3 is TGTGCCAGCAGCTTGGTACGGCGGGGTAATTCACCCCTCCACTTT.

This sequence joins TRBV19 and TRBJ2-7, with D tentatively TRBD2 (5 bases). The V gene lost 6 bases and the J gene lost 7 bases, with 16 bases spanning the gap. This CDR3 has 13 amino acids. CDR1 is LNHDA, CDR2 SQIVND, per germline (reference sequence). The CDR3 reads CASRGGPLGEQYF. The CDR3 DNA follows: TGTGCCAGTAGGGGCGGGCCCCTGGGGGAGCAGTACTTC. The complete variable domain, with remaining parts taken from reference TRBV19 and TRBJ2-7, reads DGGITQSPKYLFRKEGQNVTLSCEQNLNHDAMYWYRQDPGQGLRLIYYSQIVNDFQKGDIAEGYSVSREKKESFPLTVTSAQKNPTAFYLCASRGGPLGEQYFGPGTRLTVT.

The rearrangement links TRBV5-4 to TRBJ2-1, with 12 positions matching TRBD2. This CDR3 contains 16 residues. V shed 6 bases and J 5 bases; nucleotides not matched to a gene: 9. CDR1 is SGHNT, CDR2 YYREEE, per germline (reference sequence). DNA of the CDR3: TGTGCCAGCACCTACGGACTAGCGGGAAATGACAATGAGCAGTTCTTC. This gives the protein CASTYGLAGNDNEQFF.

This rearrangement joins TRBV18 to TRBJ2-7, with D perhaps matching TRBD2 (6 bases). The CDR3 consists of 14 residues. The germline V gene encodes CDR1 KGHSH and CDR2 LQKENI. Trimming pared 3 bases from V and 0 bases from J, leaving 9 bases between. The CDR3 DNA is TGTGCCAGCTCACCGGGACTGACCTCCTACGAGCAGTACTTC. Its protein product is CASSPGLTSYEQYF.

The rearrangement uses TRBV7-2 and TRBJ2-1; TRBD2 agrees at 11 bases. The trim removed 5 bases at V and 5 bases at J, leaving 5 bases unmatched. Germline V gene sequence: CDR1 SGHTA, CDR2 FQGNSA. The CDR3 is 15 residues long. CDR3 nucleotide sequence: TGTGCCAGCAGCCGTAGCGGGGGGGACCACAATGAGCAGTTCTTC. It is translated as CASSRSGGDHNEQFF. Together with reference TRBV7-2 and TRBJ2-1, the CDR3 gives the full variable domain: GAGVSQSPSNKVTEKGKDVELRCDPISGHTALYWYRQSLGQGLEFLIYFQGNSAPDKSGLPSDRFSAERTGGSVSTLTIQRTQQEDSAVYLCASSRSGGDHNEQFFGPGTRLTVL.